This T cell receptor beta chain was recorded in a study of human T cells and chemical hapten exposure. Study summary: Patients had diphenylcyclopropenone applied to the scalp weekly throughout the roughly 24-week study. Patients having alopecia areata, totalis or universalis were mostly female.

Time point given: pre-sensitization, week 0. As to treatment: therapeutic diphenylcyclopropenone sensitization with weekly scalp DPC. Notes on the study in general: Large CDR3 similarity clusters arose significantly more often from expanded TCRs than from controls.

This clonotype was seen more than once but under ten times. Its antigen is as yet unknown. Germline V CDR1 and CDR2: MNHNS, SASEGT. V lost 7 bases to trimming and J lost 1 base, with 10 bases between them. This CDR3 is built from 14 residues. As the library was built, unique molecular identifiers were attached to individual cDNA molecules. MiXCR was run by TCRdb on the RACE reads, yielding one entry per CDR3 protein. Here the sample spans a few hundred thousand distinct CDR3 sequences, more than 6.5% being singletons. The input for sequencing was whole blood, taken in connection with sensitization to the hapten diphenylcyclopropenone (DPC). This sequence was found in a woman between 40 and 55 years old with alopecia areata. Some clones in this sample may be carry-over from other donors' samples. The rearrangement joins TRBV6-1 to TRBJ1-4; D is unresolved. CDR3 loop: CASTEQVTNEKLFF. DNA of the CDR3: TGTGCCAGCACCGAGCAAGTAACTAATGAAAAACTGTTTTTT.